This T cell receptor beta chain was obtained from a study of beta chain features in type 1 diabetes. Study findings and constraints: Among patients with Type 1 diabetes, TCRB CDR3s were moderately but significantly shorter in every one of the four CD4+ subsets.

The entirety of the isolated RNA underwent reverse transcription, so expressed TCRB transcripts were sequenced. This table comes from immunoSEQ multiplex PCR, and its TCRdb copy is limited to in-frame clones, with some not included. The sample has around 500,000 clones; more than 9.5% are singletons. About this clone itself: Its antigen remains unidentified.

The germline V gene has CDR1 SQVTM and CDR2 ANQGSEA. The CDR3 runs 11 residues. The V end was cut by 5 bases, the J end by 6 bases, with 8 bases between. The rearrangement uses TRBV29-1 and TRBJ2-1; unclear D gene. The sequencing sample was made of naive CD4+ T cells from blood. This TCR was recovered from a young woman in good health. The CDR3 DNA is TGCAGCGTTAAACAGTCCAATGAGCAGTTCTTC. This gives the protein CSVKQSNEQFF.